Described below is a single T cell receptor (beta chain) sequence and its context. Cohorts were determined from participant-reported clinical history. These data originate in a study of blood T cell repertoires in COVID-19. The germline CDR1 and CDR2 sequences are LGHNT and FRNRAP. V lost 0 bases to trimming and J lost 9 bases, with 6 bases between them. The CDR3 extends over 12 amino acids. Measured with immunoSEQ multiplex PCR; TCRdb has only the in-frame clones, and not every one. The repertoire consists of roughly 250,000 clones, with about 85% occurring once and the leading ten covering about 6%.

Sequencing used PBMCs or T cells enriched from blood (not recorded which). The J gene is TRBJ2-1, the V gene TRBV12-5; unclear D gene. The sequence came from a woman aged 25 to 39 with acute COVID-19. CDR3 sequence (DNA): TGTGCTAGTGGTTTGGTACTTAGTGAGCAGTTCTTC. This codes for CASGLVLSEQFF. Based on the CDR3 plus reference TRBV12-5 and TRBJ2-1, the full variable domain is DARVTQTPRHKVTEMGQEVTMRCQPILGHNTVFWYRQTMMQGLELLAYFRNRAPLDDSGMPKDRFSAEMPDATLATLKIQPSEPRDSAVYFCASGLVLSEQFFGPGTRLTVL.